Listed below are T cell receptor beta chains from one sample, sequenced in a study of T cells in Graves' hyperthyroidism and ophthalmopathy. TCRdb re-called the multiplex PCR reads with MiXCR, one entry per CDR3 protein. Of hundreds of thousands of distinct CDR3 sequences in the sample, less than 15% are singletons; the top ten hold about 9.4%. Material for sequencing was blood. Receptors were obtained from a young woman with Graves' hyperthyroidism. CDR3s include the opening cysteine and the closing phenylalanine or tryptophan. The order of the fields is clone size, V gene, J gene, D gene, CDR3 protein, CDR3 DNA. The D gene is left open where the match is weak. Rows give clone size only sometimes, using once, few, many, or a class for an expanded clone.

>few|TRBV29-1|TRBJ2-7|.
CSVGGAREQYF
TGCAGCGTTGGAGGGGCTCGCGAGCAGTACTTC
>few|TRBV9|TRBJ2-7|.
CASSAGVGVSYEQYF
TGTGCCAGCAGCGCCGGGGTTGGGGTGTCCTACGAGCAGTACTTC
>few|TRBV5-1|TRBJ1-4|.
CASSSGGRGEKLFF
TGCGCCAGCAGCTCGGGGGGCAGAGGTGAAAAACTGTTTTTT
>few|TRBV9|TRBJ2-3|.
CASCCGASTDTQYF
TGTGCCAGCTGCTGCGGGGCTAGCACAGATACGCAGTATTTT
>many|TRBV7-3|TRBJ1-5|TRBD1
CASSLTRGQGDQPQHF
TGTGCCAGCAGCTTAACCCGGGGACAGGGAGATCAGCCCCAGCATTTT
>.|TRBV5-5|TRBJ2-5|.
CAGSLAQVGLATQYF
TGTGCCGGCAGCTTGGCTCAGGTGGGGCTGGCGACCCAGTACTTC
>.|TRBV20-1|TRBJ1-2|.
CSARRGGGGYTF
TGCAGTGCTAGGAGGGGGGGTGGTGGCTACACCTTC
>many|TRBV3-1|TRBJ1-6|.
CASSRTGTHNSPLHF
TGTGCCAGCAGCCGTACCGGGACGCATAATTCACCCCTCCACTTT
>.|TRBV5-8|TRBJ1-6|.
CASRTPEGRDSSWGSPLHF
TGTGCCAGCAGAACCCCCGAGGGCAGGGATTCTTCGTGGGGGTCACCCCTCCACTTT
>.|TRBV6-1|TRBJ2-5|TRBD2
CASAGGRKTQYF
TGTGCCAGCGCGGGAGGGCGAAAGACCCAGTACTTC
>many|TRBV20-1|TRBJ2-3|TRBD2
CSASGRVTDTQYF
TGCAGTGCTAGCGGGAGGGTAACAGATACGCAGTATTTT
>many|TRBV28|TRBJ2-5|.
CASSFTGSVWETQYF
TGTGCCAGCAGTTTTACTGGTTCAGTTTGGGAGACCCAGTACTTC
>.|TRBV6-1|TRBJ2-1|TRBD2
CASTVTSGSYNEQFF
TGTGCCAGCACCGTAACTAGCGGGAGTTACAATGAGCAGTTCTTC
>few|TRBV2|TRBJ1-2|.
CASSERYRYTF
TGTGCCAGCAGTGAGAGATACCGCTACACCTTC
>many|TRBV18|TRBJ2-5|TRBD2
CASSRGGETQYF
TGTGCCAGCTCACGCGGGGGAGAGACCCAGTACTTC
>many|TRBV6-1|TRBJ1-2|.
CASSENTGWQIYGYTF
TGTGCCAGCAGTGAAAATACAGGTTGGCAGATCTATGGCTACACCTTC
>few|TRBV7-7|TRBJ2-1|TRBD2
CASSSWGGSGSSKFYEQFF
TGTGCTAGCAGCTCCTGGGGGGGTAGCGGGAGTTCAAAGTTCTATGAGCAGTTCTTC
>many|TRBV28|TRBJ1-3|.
CASSFSAAGAFGNTIYF
TGTGCCAGCAGTTTCTCCGCTGCAGGGGCATTTGGAAACACCATATATTTT
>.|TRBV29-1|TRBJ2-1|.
CSARTESYEQFF
TGCAGCGCTAGGACCGAGAGCTATGAGCAGTTCTTC
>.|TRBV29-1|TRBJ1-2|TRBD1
CSVVRQGANYGYTF
TGCAGCGTTGTGCGACAGGGGGCTAACTATGGCTACACCTTC
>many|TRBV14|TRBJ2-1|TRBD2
CASSHGPGQDGTSGLSSYNEQFF
TGTGCCAGCAGCCATGGGCCGGGTCAGGATGGGACTAGCGGGTTGAGCTCCTACAATGAGCAGTTCTTC
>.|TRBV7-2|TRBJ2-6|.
CASSFDRYRSGANVLTF
TGTGCCAGCAGCTTCGACAGGTATCGCTCTGGGGCCAACGTCCTGACTTTC
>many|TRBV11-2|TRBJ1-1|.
CASSLGGGQALNTEAFF
TGTGCCAGCAGCTTAGGGGGTGGTCAGGCCCTCAACACTGAAGCTTTCTTT
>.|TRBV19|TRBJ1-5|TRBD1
CASAGQQYSNQPQHF
TGTGCCAGCGCGGGACAGCAATATAGCAATCAGCCCCAGCATTTT
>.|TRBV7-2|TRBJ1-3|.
CASSHGCSGNTIYF
TGTGCCAGCAGTCACGGGTGCTCTGGAAACACCATATATTTT
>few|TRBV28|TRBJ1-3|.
CASRNIPYSGNTIYF
TGTGCCAGCAGGAATATTCCCTACTCTGGAAACACCATATATTTT
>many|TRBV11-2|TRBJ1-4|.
CASSLWPPHTLNEKLFF
TGTGCCAGCAGCTTATGGCCCCCACATACGTTGAATGAAAAACTGTTTTTT
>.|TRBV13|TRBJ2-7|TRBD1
CASSRPGTGIYEQYF
TGTGCCAGCAGCCGCCCCGGGACAGGGATTTACGAGCAGTACTTC
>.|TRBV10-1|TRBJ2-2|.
CASSSGASGELFF
TGCGCCAGCAGTTCCGGGGCCAGCGGGGAGCTGTTTTTT